This entry lists 26 T cell receptor beta chains sequenced from one sample in a study of vaccination and CD4 T cells after COVID-19. Treatment here: approximately 9-day PBMC culture with coronavirus spike peptide pools or control peptides (ViraFEST assay). Their antigens remain unidentified. The Oncomine TCR Beta short-read assay sequenced DNA from cultured CD4+ T cells. TCRdb used MiXCR to reprocess the PCR reads, holding one entry per CDR3 protein. This table has around 15,000 distinct CDR3 sequences, roughly 41% appearing once. The sample was CD4+ T cells from blood, cultured in vitro, taken before SARS-CoV-2 vaccination. Source of these receptors: a human donor who received a COVID-19 vaccine.

The chain joins TRBV11-2 to TRBJ1-1, with unresolved D. Trimming left V 5 bases short and J 11 bases short, with 21 bases between. The CDR3 extends over 14 amino acids. Germline CDR1 and CDR2: SGHAT and FQNNGV. Here the CDR3 reads CASSHLRRVGFAFF. In nucleotides, the CDR3 is TGTGCCAGCAGCCACCTACGGAGGGTAGGGTTTGCTTTCTTT.

The chain has TRBV20-1 and TRBJ1-1; D may be TRBD1 (5 bases). This CDR3 is 13 amino acids long. Germline V gene lookup returns CDR1 DFQATT and CDR2 SNEGSKA (reference sequence). Trimming removed 5 bases from V and 0 bases from J, with 10 bases in between. The DNA of the CDR3 is TGCAGTGCTGAGGGACCGATGAACACTGAAGCTTTCTTT. Amino acids: CSAEGPMNTEAFF.

This clonotype has more than one count but fewer than ten. The chain recombines TRBV6-1 with TRBJ1-1; 8 bases agree with TRBD1. J gave up 5 bases and V 7 bases, and 9 bases lay outside the gene matches. CDR1 is MNHNS, CDR2 SASEGT, per germline. The CDR3 sequence is 14 residues long. CDR3 region: CASNPQGDSTEAFF. The CDR3 DNA is TGTGCCAGCAACCCACAGGGGGATAGTACTGAAGCTTTCTTT.

This clonotype was seen a few times. The genes are TRBV5-1 and TRBJ2-1, with a possible D match to TRBD2 (5 bases). The CDR3 length is 15 residues. The germline CDR1 and CDR2 sequences are SGHRS and YFSETQ. The V end was cut by 3 bases, the J end by 9 bases, with 19 bases between. CDR3 DNA sequence: TGCGCCAGCAGCTATCTCTCGACTACCGTGGGTGAGCAGTTCTTC. Encoded protein: CASSYLSTTVGEQFF.

The chain carries TRBV7-9 and TRBJ2-1, with D tentatively TRBD1 or TRBD2 (5 bases each). The J call may be incorrect, as the DNA end agrees better with TRBJ2-5. The germline V gene has CDR1 SEHNR and CDR2 FQNEAQ (reference sequence). The CDR3 covers 17 residues. This chain's CDR3 is CASSLAYGTDPGETQYF. In DNA, the CDR3 is TGTGCCAGCAGCTTAGCGTACGGGACGGACCCAGGCGAGACCCAGTACTTC.

V gene TRBV18 combines with J gene TRBJ1-1, with a possible D match to TRBD1 (5 bases). The V end was cut by 1 base, the J end by 2 bases, with 11 bases between. The CDR3 has 15 amino acids. Germline V gene sequence: CDR1 KGHSH, CDR2 LQKENI. CDR3 nucleotide sequence: TGTGCCAGCTCACCACGCAGGGAGGAAAACACTGAAGCTTTCTTT. Protein sequence: CASSPRREENTEAFF.

The chain recombines TRBV6-1 with TRBJ1-5, with unresolved D. Germline CDR1 is MNHNS and CDR2 is SASEGT. Trimming left V 4 bases short and J 0 bases short, with 13 bases between. The CDR3 runs 16 residues. This CDR3 reads CASSAGRTYSNQPQHF. The CDR3 nucleotides read TGTGCCAGCAGTGCGGGGAGGACTTATAGCAATCAGCCCCAGCATTTT.

The V call is TRBV6-1, the J call TRBJ2-2; TRBD1 aligns across 7 bases. Per germline, CDR1 MNHNS and CDR2 SASEGT. V trimming: 10 bases; J trimming: 2 bases; junction bases outside the gene matches: 4. The CDR3 length is 13 residues. The CDR3, as DNA: TGTGCCATCGACAGGGACAACACCGGGGAGCTGTTTTTT. It translates to CAIDRDNTGELFF.

This sequence joins TRBV20-1 and TRBJ1-5; 7 positions agree with TRBD1. The V gene end was trimmed by 4 bases and the J gene end by 6 bases; junction bases not matched to a gene: 6. The CDR3 consists of 13 residues. CDR1 and CDR2 (germline): DFQATT, SNEGSKA (reference sequence). CDR3: CSATSGGGQPQHF. The CDR3 nucleotides read TGCAGTGCTACGTCAGGGGGGGGTCAGCCCCAGCATTTT.

This chain joins TRBV30 and TRBJ1-2; no reliable D call. The CDR3 contains 15 residues. Per the germline V gene, CDR1 is GTSNPN and CDR2 is SVGIG (reference sequence). V lost 0 bases, J lost 2 bases, and 13 bases lay in between. DNA of the CDR3: TGTGCCTGGAGTGTACAGTTTCCAGAAAACTATGGCTACACCTTC. Protein product: CAWSVQFPENYGYTF.

In DNA, the CDR3 is TGTGCCAGCAGCCCTAGGGGACAGGGGCCGACCGTTGGCTACACCTTC. Protein product: CASSPRGQGPTVGYTF. The chain joins TRBV7-2 to TRBJ1-2; TRBD1 aligns across 10 bases. The CDR3 totals 16 residues. Unmatched junction bases numbered 13, after V lost 5 bases and J lost 7 bases. From germline, CDR1 is SGHTA and CDR2 FQGNSA. Supplemented by reference TRBV7-2 and TRBJ1-2, the full variable domain reads GAGVSQSPSNKVTEKGKDVELRCDPISGHTALYWYRQSLGQGLEFLIYFQGNSAPDKSGLPSDRFSAERTGGSVSTLTIQRTQQEDSAVYLCASSPRGQGPTVGYTFGSGTRLTVV.

The chain uses TRBV10-2 and TRBJ2-1; TRBD2 matches 8 bases. The CDR3 runs to 15 residues. The V gene end was trimmed by 4 bases and the J gene end by 7 bases; junction bases not matched to a gene: 9. Germline lookup yields CDR1 WSHSY and CDR2 SAAADI. DNA for the CDR3: TGCGCCAGCAGTGTCACTAGCGGCTTGGGGAATGAGCAGTTCTTC. This gives the protein CASSVTSGLGNEQFF.

This clonotype was counted only a few times. The chain couples TRBV30 to TRBJ2-5; D is possibly TRBD2 (5 bases). Germline V gene sequence: CDR1 GTSNPN, CDR2 SVGIG (reference sequence). This CDR3 contains 14 residues. V was trimmed by 3 bases and J by 0 bases, leaving 11 bases between them. Here the CDR3 DNA reads TGTGCCTGGAGAGGTCGGGAATACCAAGAGACCCAGTACTTC. Residues: CAWRGREYQETQYF.

This clonotype was detected only a few times. The V gene is TRBV18, the J gene TRBJ1-1, with D perhaps matching TRBD1 (5 bases). Germline V lookup: CDR1 KGHSH, CDR2 LQKENI. V lost 6 bases to trimming and J lost 1 base, with 15 bases between them. CDR3 length equals 15 residues. CDR3 nucleotide sequence: TGTGCCAGCTCCCAAAGGGACGGGGGGAACACTGAAGCTTTCTTT. It translates to CASSQRDGGNTEAFF. The full variable domain, its missing parts supplied by reference TRBV18 and TRBJ1-1, is NAGVMQNPRHLVRRRGQEARLRCSPMKGHSHVYWYRQLPEEGLKFMVYLQKENIIDESGMPKERFSAEFPKEGPSILRIQQVVRGDSAAYFCASSQRDGGNTEAFFGQGTRLTVV.

The chain is built from TRBV20-1 and TRBJ2-5; D unresolved. The ends were cut back, 3 bases at V and 1 base at J, with 9 bases in the middle. This CDR3 spans 13 amino acids. Germline-derived CDR1 and CDR2 are DFQATT and SNEGSKA (reference sequence). The CDR3 is CSASRAPQETQYF. The CDR3, as DNA: TGCAGTGCTAGCCGTGCGCCCCAAGAGACCCAGTACTTC.

The V gene is TRBV12-3 or TRBV12-4, the J gene TRBJ1-1; 9 bases match TRBD1. CDR3 length: 13 residues. With 6 bases clipped from V and 10 bases from J, the junction kept 9 bases outside the gene matches. The CDR3 spells CASRPQTGGRAFF. The CDR3 DNA reads as TGTGCCAGCAGGCCCCAAACAGGGGGCCGAGCTTTCTTT.

The chain joins TRBV7-6 to TRBJ2-3, with D possibly TRBD2 on 5 matching bases. CDR1 SGHVS and CDR2 FNYEAQ come from the germline V gene. The CDR3 totals 15 residues. V lost 4 bases, J lost 5 bases, and 16 bases lay in between. CDR3 sequence reads: CASSSLGHTGDTQYF. DNA for the CDR3: TGTGCCAGCAGCTCACTAGGGCACACGGGAGATACGCAGTATTTT.

The chain recombines TRBV5-1 with TRBJ2-5, with a tentative D call TRBD1 (5 bases). V was cut by 2 bases and J by 10 bases, with 15 bases left in between. Germline CDR1 is SGHRS and CDR2 is YFSETQ. The CDR3 loop spans 13 amino acids. In nucleotides, the CDR3 is TGCGCCAGCAGCTTCTGGCAAACCAGGGACCAGTACTTC. It encodes CASSFWQTRDQYF.

The genes are TRBV30 and TRBJ2-1, with unresolved D. The germline CDR1 and CDR2 sequences are GTSNPN and SVGIG (reference sequence). The length of the CDR3 is 12 residues. Between the trimmed V and J ends, which lost 7 bases and 6 bases, there was a span of 13 bases. The CDR3 sequence: CAYGPWGNEQFF. For the CDR3, the DNA is TGTGCCTACGGACCCTGGGGCAATGAGCAGTTCTTC. Full variable domain (rest looked up from reference TRBV30 and TRBJ2-1): SQTIHQWPATLVQPVGSPLSLECTVEGTSNPNLYWYRQAAGRGLQLLFYSVGIGQISSEVPQNLSASRPQDRQFILSSKKLLLSDSGFYLCAYGPWGNEQFFGPGTRLTVL.

The chain is built from TRBV7-9 and TRBJ1-2; 12 bases align to TRBD1. The trim removed 5 bases at V and 6 bases at J, leaving 7 bases unmatched. The germline V gene has CDR1 SEHNR and CDR2 FQNEAQ (reference sequence). The CDR3 length is 15 residues. CDR3: CASSPGTGGNNGYTF. The CDR3 DNA is TGTGCCAGCAGCCCTGGGACAGGGGGCAACAATGGCTACACCTTC.

Here the CDR3 DNA reads TGCAGCGCCAGGACAGGGGGCGCGTATCTTAACAATGAGCAGTTCTTC. It translates to CSARTGGAYLNNEQFF. This chain links TRBV29-1 with TRBJ2-1, with 11 bases that match TRBD1. CDR3 length: 16 amino acids. Unmatched junction bases numbered 13, after V lost 7 bases and J lost 5 bases. Germline lookup yields CDR1 SQVTM and CDR2 ANQGSEA.

This rearrangement joins TRBV1 to TRBJ2-2; TRBD1, the table's D call, lacks a check against the DNA. TRBV1 is assigned pseudogene status. The CDR3 contains 17 residues. CDR3: CTSSPLGGQVGTGELFF. The CDR3 DNA reads as TGCACCAGCAGCCCTTTAGGGGGACAGGTAGGCACCGGGGAGCTGTTTTTT.

This clonotype was observed a single time. The genes are TRBV5-4 and TRBJ2-5; no reliable D call. Trimming removed 3 bases from V and 5 bases from J, with 8 bases in between. The CDR3 totals 12 residues. Germline loops: CDR1 SGHNT, CDR2 YYREEE (reference sequence). The CDR3 reads CASSSNRETQYF. The CDR3 nucleotides are TGTGCCAGCAGCTCCAATCGGGAGACCCAGTACTTC.

This chain uses TRBV6-1 with TRBJ1-1; D remains ambiguous. Germline V gene data show CDR1 as MNHNS and CDR2 as SASEGT. The CDR3 is 13 amino acids. Trimming left V 3 bases short and J 5 bases short, with 10 bases between. For the CDR3, the DNA is TGTGCCAGCAGTGATTCCTATCTGACTGAAGCTTTCTTT. Translated, it gives CASSDSYLTEAFF.

This clonotype was counted only a few times. The chain has TRBV27 and TRBJ1-1, with D tentatively TRBD1 (6 bases). CDR1 is MNHEY and CDR2 is SMNVEV in the germline V gene (reference sequence). The CDR3 extends over 13 amino acids. V lost 6 bases to trimming and J lost 7 bases, with 15 bases between them. The CDR3 protein is CASRWAGAGEAFF. The CDR3 DNA reads as TGTGCCAGCAGGTGGGCGGGGGCGGGTGAAGCTTTCTTT.

This clonotype was picked up a small number of times. The chain has TRBV25-1 and TRBJ1-2; D ambiguous. Trimming cost V 2 bases and J 1 base, with 5 bases left between them. The CDR3 runs to 13 residues. The germline gives CDR1 MGHDK, CDR2 SYGVNS. CDR3 amino acids: CASSEQLNYGYTF. The CDR3 region has the DNA TGTGCCAGCAGTGAACAGCTTAACTATGGCTACACCTTC.